The rows below give T cell receptor beta chains drawn from one sample of a study of blood T cell repertoires in COVID-19. Some clones are missing from TCRdb's copy, which holds only in-frame ones; the method was immunoSEQ multiplex PCR. Of just under 150,000 clones in the sample, approximately 80% were seen once. Specimen: peripheral blood. These receptors were obtained from a human donor in a cohort sampled during active COVID-19. The CDR3 runs from the conserved cysteine through the conserved F or W. A D gene is named only where the DNA matches it firmly. The size field is filled for only some rows; it gives once, few, many or a size class.

abundance: -
d_gene: -
v_gene: TRBV6-5
j_gene: TRBJ1-1
CDR3nt: TGTGCCAGCAAACGTGTAGTGAACACTGAAGCTTTCTTT
CDR3aa: CASKRVVNTEAFF

abundance: -
d_gene: TRBD2
v_gene: TRBV28
j_gene: TRBJ2-1
CDR3nt: TGTGCCAGCAGTTCGGGCGGGGGGGACGCCTACAATGAGCAGTTCTTC
CDR3aa: CASSSGGGDAYNEQFF

abundance: -
d_gene: -
v_gene: TRBV5-6
j_gene: TRBJ2-1
CDR3nt: TGTGCCAGCAGCTCCGGGGGTGGAAATGAGCAGTTCTTC
CDR3aa: CASSSGGGNEQFF

abundance: -
d_gene: -
v_gene: TRBV19
j_gene: TRBJ2-2
CDR3nt: TGTGCCAGTAGTATAGCCGAGGCCGGGGAGCTGTTTTTT
CDR3aa: CASSIAEAGELFF

abundance: -
d_gene: TRBD2
v_gene: TRBV5-1
j_gene: TRBJ2-1
CDR3nt: TGCGCCAGCAGCAGTACTAGCGGGATCGTGAATGAGCAGTTCTTC
CDR3aa: CASSSTSGIVNEQFF

abundance: -
d_gene: -
v_gene: TRBV10-3
j_gene: TRBJ1-2
CDR3nt: TGTGCCATCAGTGAGTCTGCCGGTACGGGCTACACCTTC
CDR3aa: CAISESAGTGYTF

abundance: -
d_gene: -
v_gene: TRBV4-1
j_gene: TRBJ2-1
CDR3nt: TGCGCCAGCAGCCAAGATTACCGCAGGGGCAATGAGCAGTTCTTC
CDR3aa: CASSQDYRRGNEQFF

abundance: -
d_gene: TRBD2
v_gene: TRBV7-6
j_gene: TRBJ2-1
CDR3nt: TGTGCCAGCAGCTCTAGCGGGGGGCTACTGAATGAGCAGTTCTTC
CDR3aa: CASSSSGGLLNEQFF

abundance: -
d_gene: -
v_gene: TRBV5-1
j_gene: TRBJ2-2
CDR3nt: TGCGCCAGCAGCACCGACAGATACACCGGGGAGCTGTTTTTT
CDR3aa: CASSTDRYTGELFF

abundance: once
d_gene: -
v_gene: TRBV28
j_gene: TRBJ1-5
CDR3nt: TGTGCCAGCAGTTTAGGGGGGGGGTCAGCCTTAAGCAATCAGCCCCAGCATTTT
CDR3aa: CASSLGGGSALSNQPQHF

abundance: -
d_gene: TRBD2
v_gene: TRBV24-1
j_gene: TRBJ2-3
CDR3nt: TGTGCCACCAGTGCCCGTAGCGGGAGTGGGACAGATACGCAGTATTTT
CDR3aa: CATSARSGSGTDTQYF

abundance: once
d_gene: -
v_gene: TRBV6-2/TRBV6-3
j_gene: TRBJ2-1
CDR3nt: TGTGCCAGCAGCCCCAGCGACAGTCTCGGGCAGTTCTTC
CDR3aa: CASSPSDSLGQFF

abundance: -
d_gene: -
v_gene: TRBV1
j_gene: TRBJ1-1
CDR3nt: TGCACCAGCAGCCTGGGGACAGGGATAACTGAAGCTTTCTTT
CDR3aa: CTSSLGTGITEAFF

abundance: -
d_gene: -
v_gene: TRBV2
j_gene: TRBJ1-2
CDR3nt: TGTGCAGAGGAGGACAGCGATAGCTATGGCTACACCTTC
CDR3aa: CAEEDSDSYGYTF

abundance: few
d_gene: -
v_gene: TRBV30
j_gene: TRBJ1-2
CDR3nt: TGTGCCTGGAGTGTATTCAGCAGAGGGTACTATGGCTACACCTTC
CDR3aa: CAWSVFSRGYYGYTF

abundance: -
d_gene: TRBD1
v_gene: TRBV2
j_gene: TRBJ1-5
CDR3nt: TGTGCCAGCAGGAGGGGGCCCGGCAATCAGCCCCAGCATTTT
CDR3aa: CASRRGPGNQPQHF

abundance: -
d_gene: -
v_gene: TRBV4-1
j_gene: TRBJ1-1
CDR3nt: TGCGCCAGCAGCCAATGGACAGTGAACACTGAAGCTTTCTTT
CDR3aa: CASSQWTVNTEAFF

abundance: -
d_gene: -
v_gene: TRBV25-1
j_gene: TRBJ2-1
CDR3nt: TGTGCCAGCAGTGATCCCGAGCGGATCTACAATGAGCAGTTCTTC
CDR3aa: CASSDPERIYNEQFF

abundance: -
d_gene: TRBD2
v_gene: TRBV6-5
j_gene: TRBJ2-1
CDR3nt: TGTGCCAGCAGTTACGGGACTAGCGGGGGCCGGCAGTTCTTC
CDR3aa: CASSYGTSGGRQFF

abundance: once
d_gene: -
v_gene: TRBV5-5
j_gene: TRBJ1-3
CDR3nt: TGTGCCAGCAGCTTGGATGGCGGCTCTGGAAACACCATATATTTT
CDR3aa: CASSLDGGSGNTIYF

abundance: -
d_gene: -
v_gene: TRBV19
j_gene: TRBJ2-2
CDR3nt: TGTGCCAGCCACTCCCCATACCCCACCGGGGAGCTGTTTTTT
CDR3aa: CASHSPYPTGELFF

abundance: -
d_gene: -
v_gene: TRBV11-2
j_gene: TRBJ2-1
CDR3nt: TGTGCCAGCAGCTTACGTGGGAGGATGAATGAGCAGTTCTTC
CDR3aa: CASSLRGRMNEQFF

abundance: few
d_gene: -
v_gene: TRBV20-1
j_gene: TRBJ1-5
CDR3nt: TGCAGTGCTAGTGTAATCGTGGGGGGATCCCAGCCCCAGCATTTT
CDR3aa: CSASVIVGGSQPQHF

abundance: -
d_gene: TRBD2
v_gene: TRBV30
j_gene: TRBJ2-1
CDR3nt: TGTGCCTGGGGACTAGCGCGAATGAGGGGGTTCTTC
CDR3aa: CAWGLARMRGFF

abundance: -
d_gene: TRBD1
v_gene: TRBV5-1
j_gene: TRBJ2-5
CDR3nt: TGCGCCAGCAGTTTGACAGGGGGCCTCCAAGAGACCCAGTACTTC
CDR3aa: CASSLTGGLQETQYF

abundance: -
d_gene: TRBD1
v_gene: TRBV18
j_gene: TRBJ1-4
CDR3nt: TGTGCCAGCTCCCGGGACAGGGCTGCTGAAAAACTGTTTTTT
CDR3aa: CASSRDRAAEKLFF

abundance: few
d_gene: -
v_gene: TRBV7-3
j_gene: TRBJ1-1
CDR3nt: TGTGCCAGCAGCTATTTAGCGAACACTGAAGCTTTCTTT
CDR3aa: CASSYLANTEAFF

abundance: -
d_gene: -
v_gene: TRBV19
j_gene: TRBJ2-1
CDR3nt: TGTGCCAGTAGTATAGGAGGTGCGATTTACAATGAGCAGTTCTTC
CDR3aa: CASSIGGAIYNEQFF

abundance: few
d_gene: -
v_gene: TRBV5-5
j_gene: TRBJ1-2
CDR3nt: TGTGCCAGCAGCGCTAGGGGTGGCGGCTACACCTTC
CDR3aa: CASSARGGGYTF

abundance: -
d_gene: TRBD2
v_gene: TRBV5-1
j_gene: TRBJ2-3
CDR3nt: TGCGCCAGCAGCTTAGGACTAGCGGGCGTCACAGATACGCAGTATTTT
CDR3aa: CASSLGLAGVTDTQYF

abundance: -
d_gene: TRBD2
v_gene: TRBV5-1
j_gene: TRBJ2-1
CDR3nt: TGCGCCAGCAGCTGGCCGGGACTAGCGGGAGGGAGGGGTGAGCAGTTCTTC
CDR3aa: CASSWPGLAGGRGEQFF

abundance: -
d_gene: TRBD2
v_gene: TRBV20-1
j_gene: TRBJ2-7
CDR3nt: TGCAGTGCTAGTATGTTGGGCAGCGGGAGCTCCTACGAGCAGTACTTC
CDR3aa: CSASMLGSGSSYEQYF

abundance: -
d_gene: TRBD1
v_gene: TRBV11-3
j_gene: TRBJ1-1
CDR3nt: TGTGCCAGCAGCTCCGGGACAGTCATGAACACTGAAGCTTTCTTT
CDR3aa: CASSSGTVMNTEAFF

abundance: few
d_gene: TRBD2
v_gene: TRBV4-1
j_gene: TRBJ2-2
CDR3nt: TGCGCCAGCAGCCAAGAGGTTGGAGGACTAGCAGCCACCGGGGAGCTGTTTTTT
CDR3aa: CASSQEVGGLAATGELFF

abundance: -
d_gene: TRBD1
v_gene: TRBV4-1
j_gene: TRBJ1-2
CDR3nt: TGCGCCAGCAGACAGGGGGAAGGTGGCTACACCTTC
CDR3aa: CASRQGEGGYTF

abundance: few
d_gene: TRBD2
v_gene: TRBV2
j_gene: TRBJ2-5
CDR3nt: TGTGCCAGCAGTGAGACTAGCGGGTCTCCCCAGTACTTC
CDR3aa: CASSETSGSPQYF

abundance: -
d_gene: TRBD2
v_gene: TRBV2
j_gene: TRBJ2-2
CDR3nt: TGTGCCAGCAGTGGGACGGCGGGGGACACCGGGGAGCTGTTTTTT
CDR3aa: CASSGTAGDTGELFF

abundance: -
d_gene: -
v_gene: TRBV5-4
j_gene: TRBJ1-6
CDR3nt: TGTGCCAGCACCGAATGGAGTAATTCACCCCTCCACTTT
CDR3aa: CASTEWSNSPLHF

abundance: -
d_gene: -
v_gene: TRBV7-9
j_gene: TRBJ2-2
CDR3nt: TGTGCCAGCAGCCCCTTTGGAGGGGAGAACACCGGGGAGCTGTTTTTT
CDR3aa: CASSPFGGENTGELFF